This T cell receptor beta chain was recorded in a study of shared clonotypes between healthy human individuals. About the study: The plates for each donor numbered three CD4 naive, three CD4 memory, two CD8 naive and one CD8 memory. Study outcomes and limitations: Some clonotypes were shared by all four sorted-subset donors, while others were not shared. The non-shared ones had lower generation probabilities than the shared ones. Only blood was sampled; tissue repertoires likely differ.

Over several immunoSEQ plates, each subset's genomic DNA was distributed in even portions. The protocol was immunoSEQ multiplex PCR, while the TCRdb copy is restricted to in-frame clones and leaves out a portion. This sample has about 110,000 clones, with 68% found just once. The CDR3 is 13 residues long. In germline, CDR1 is GTSNPN, CDR2 SVGIG (reference sequence). Trimming took 5 bases from V and 5 from J, leaving 13 bases between them. The sample holds one count of this clone. The antigen remains unidentified. The specimen was memory CD8+ T cells sorted from blood. Subset in this sample: CD45RO+ cells pooled with CCR7-negative TemRA cells. The V call is TRBV30, the J call TRBJ2-1; D unresolved. The source of this sequence is a woman in her 30s in good health. CDR3 DNA: TGTGCCTGGTCCCAGCGCAAACACAATGAGCAGTTCTTC. It specifies CAWSQRKHNEQFF.